A single T cell receptor beta chain is shown here with its context. No antigen is known for it. Germline V gene data show CDR1 as SGHRS and CDR2 as YFSETQ. Trimming left V 1 base short and J 1 base short, with 10 bases between. The CDR3 runs to 15 residues. The sample is drawn from a study of shared clonotypes between healthy human individuals. Across the study: CD4 naive and memory got three plates each, CD8 naive two, CD8 memory one.

Findings of the study overall: Relative to memory subsets, naive subsets generally showed larger estimated richness. Blood was the sole source, and tissue repertoires probably differ.

Profiled with immunoSEQ multiplex PCR; TCRdb holds only in-frame clones, not every one. The table shows millions of clones, with 85% to 95% occurring only once. Sequenced input: naive CD4+ T cells sorted from blood. The subset: CD45RA+ positively selected. This TCR was recovered from a man between 18 and 35 years old in good health. The chain is built from TRBV5-1 and TRBJ2-3; D is possibly TRBD1 (6 bases). The CDR3 loop reads CASSLTGMGTDTQYF. For the CDR3, the DNA is TGCGCCAGCAGCTTGACAGGGATGGGCACAGATACGCAGTATTTT.